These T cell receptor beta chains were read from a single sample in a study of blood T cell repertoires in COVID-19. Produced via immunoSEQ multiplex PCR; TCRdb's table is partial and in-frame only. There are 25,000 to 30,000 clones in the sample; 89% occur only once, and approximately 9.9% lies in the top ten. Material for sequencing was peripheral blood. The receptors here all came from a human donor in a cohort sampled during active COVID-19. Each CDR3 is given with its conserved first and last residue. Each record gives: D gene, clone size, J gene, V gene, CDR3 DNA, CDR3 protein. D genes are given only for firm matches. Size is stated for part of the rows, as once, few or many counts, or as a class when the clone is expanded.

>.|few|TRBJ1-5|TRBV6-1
TGTGCCAGCAGTGACAGACATAGCAATCAGCCCCAGCATTTT
CASSDRHSNQPQHF
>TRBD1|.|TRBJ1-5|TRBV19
TGTGCCAGTTCGCAAATGACAGGGAATCAGCCCCAGCATTTT
CASSQMTGNQPQHF
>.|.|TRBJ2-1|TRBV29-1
TGCAGCGCGGATCAGGGGCTACTCTACAATGAGCAGTTCTTC
CSADQGLLYNEQFF
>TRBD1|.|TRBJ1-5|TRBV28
TGTGCCAGTAGACAGGGACCTAATCAGCCCCAGCATTTT
CASRQGPNQPQHF
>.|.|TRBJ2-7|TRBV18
TGTGCCAGCTCACCAGTCGGGAACACCTACGAGCAGTACTTC
CASSPVGNTYEQYF
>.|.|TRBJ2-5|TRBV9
TGTGCCAGCAGCGTAGGGTGGGGAGGAGAGACCCAGTACTTC
CASSVGWGGETQYF
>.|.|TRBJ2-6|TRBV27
TGTGCCAGCAGGTCGTCTGGGGCCAACGTCCTGACTTTC
CASRSSGANVLTF
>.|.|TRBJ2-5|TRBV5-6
TGTGCCAGCAGCTTGGCTGGAGGGACCCAGTACTTC
CASSLAGGTQYF
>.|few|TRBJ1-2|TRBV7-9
TGTGCCAGCAGCTCAGGGGTTAAGGACTATGGCTACACCTTC
CASSSGVKDYGYTF
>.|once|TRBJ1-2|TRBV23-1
TGCGCCAGCAGTCAACCCGCACGGGGGAACTATGGCTACACCTTC
CASSQPARGNYGYTF
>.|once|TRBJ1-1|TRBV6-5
TGTGCCAGCAGCCCAGGGTCCACTGAAGCTTTCTTT
CASSPGSTEAFF
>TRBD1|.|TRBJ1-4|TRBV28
TGTGCCAGCCTGACATGGGGACAGGCGAATGAAAAACTGTTTTTT
CASLTWGQANEKLFF
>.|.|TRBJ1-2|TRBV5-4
TGTGCCAGCAGCTCGACAGCTCCTAACTATGGCTACACCTTC
CASSSTAPNYGYTF
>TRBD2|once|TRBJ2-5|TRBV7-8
TGTGCCAGCAGCCAAGCGGGGGGGCTGGAGACCCAGTACTTC
CASSQAGGLETQYF
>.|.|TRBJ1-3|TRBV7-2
TGTGCCACACGGGACTCCTGGGGAGGGCGGGGAAACACCATATATTTT
CATRDSWGGRGNTIYF
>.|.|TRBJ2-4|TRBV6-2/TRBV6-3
TGTGCCAGCAGTTACTCGAGTGGAGCCAAAAACATTCAGTACTTC
CASSYSSGAKNIQYF
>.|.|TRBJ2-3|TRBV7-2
TGTGCCAGCAGCCGTGGGGGGATCCGAGCAGATACGCAGTATTTT
CASSRGGIRADTQYF
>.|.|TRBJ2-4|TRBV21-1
TGTGCCAGCAGCGAAGAAGGGACAGGGGGAGGGGGGGCCAAAAACATTCAGTACTTC
CASSEEGTGGGGAKNIQYF
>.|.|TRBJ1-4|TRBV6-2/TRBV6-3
TGTGCCAGCAGTGCCCTACCAGGCTCTACTAATGAAAAACTGTTTTTT
CASSALPGSTNEKLFF
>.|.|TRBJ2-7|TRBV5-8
TGTGCCAGCAGCATACGACAGCGAGTAGGCTACGAGCAGTACTTC
CASSIRQRVGYEQYF
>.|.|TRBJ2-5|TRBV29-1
TGCAGCGTTGCCCACCTAGTAGAAGAGACCCAGTACTTC
CSVAHLVEETQYF
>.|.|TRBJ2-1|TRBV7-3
TGTGCCAGCAGCTTAGCAGGGGGGCCCTACAATGAGCAGTTCTTC
CASSLAGGPYNEQFF
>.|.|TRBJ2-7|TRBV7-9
TGTGCCAGCAGCTACCAACAGGTCTACGAGCAGTACTTC
CASSYQQVYEQYF
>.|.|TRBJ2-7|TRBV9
TGTGCCAGCAGTGGTGCGATCCCCTACGAGCAGTACTTC
CASSGAIPYEQYF
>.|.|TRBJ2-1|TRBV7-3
TGTGCCAGCAGCTTCAACAGCTACGACAATGAGCAGTTCTTC
CASSFNSYDNEQFF
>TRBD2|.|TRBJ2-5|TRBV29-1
TGCAGCACCGAAGGACTAGCGGGGGGGCGGGAGACCCAGTACTTC
CSTEGLAGGRETQYF
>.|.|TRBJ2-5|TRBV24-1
TGTGCCACCAGTGATGCCGTGGACAGCCAAGAGACCCAGTACTTC
CATSDAVDSQETQYF
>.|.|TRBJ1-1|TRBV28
TGTGCCAGCAGTTTAAGCCAGGGAGGCACTGAAGCTTTCTTT
CASSLSQGGTEAFF
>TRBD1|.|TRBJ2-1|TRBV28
TGTGCCAGCAGATTACCGCGACAGGGTGCCTTCTTCGACAATGAGCAGTTCTTC
CASRLPRQGAFFDNEQFF
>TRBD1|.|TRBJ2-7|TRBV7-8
TGTGCCAGCAGCTCCTCGACAGGGGGCTTTCTCGAGCAGTACTTC
CASSSSTGGFLEQYF
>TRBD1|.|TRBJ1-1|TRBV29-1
TGCAGCGTTGACGCAGGGGGGATCGCTGAAGCTTTCTTT
CSVDAGGIAEAFF
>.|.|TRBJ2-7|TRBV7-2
TGTGCCAGCAGCTTAGGCCGAGCCTACGAGCAGTACTTC
CASSLGRAYEQYF
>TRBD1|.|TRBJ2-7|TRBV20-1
TGCAGTGCTACGACAGGGTTCTTC
CSATTGFF
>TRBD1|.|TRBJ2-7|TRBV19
TGTGCCAGTAGGGACTCAGGGGGTCCCTACGAGCAGTACTTC
CASRDSGGPYEQYF
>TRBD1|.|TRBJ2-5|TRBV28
TGTGCCAGCCGCCCCCGGGACAGAGGAGAGACCCAGTACTTC
CASRPRDRGETQYF
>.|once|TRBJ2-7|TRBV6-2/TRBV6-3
TGTGCCAGCAGCATCAGTCGGGGCTCCTACGAGCAGTACTTC
CASSISRGSYEQYF
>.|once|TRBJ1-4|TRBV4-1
TGCGCCAGCAGCCAAGAGTGGGCTACTAATGAAAAACTGTTTTTT
CASSQEWATNEKLFF
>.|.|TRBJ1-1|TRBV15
TGTGCCACCAGCAGACTGGGGAGCACTGAAGCTTTCTTT
CATSRLGSTEAFF
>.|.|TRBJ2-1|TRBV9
TGTGCCAGCAGCGTAGACTCTAACTCCTACAATGAGCAGTTCTTC
CASSVDSNSYNEQFF
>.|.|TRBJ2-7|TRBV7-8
TGTGCCAGCAGCCTAACAGTACGCTCCTACGAGCAGTACTTC
CASSLTVRSYEQYF